One sample yielded the 8 T cell receptor beta chains listed below, sequenced in a study of cytomegalovirus exposure and HLA in healthy donors. PCR employed 60 Vbeta and 13 Jbeta primers. Assay: immunoSEQ multiplex PCR; the TCRdb copy retains only in-frame clones and omits some. The sample holds roughly 100,000 clones, nearly 80% seen once. Sequenced input: PBMCs. The receptor set was obtained from a man between 25 and 39 years old in good health and CMV-seronegative.

The rearrangement links TRBV6-1 to TRBJ1-1; 8 nucleotides match TRBD1. The V gene end was trimmed by 5 bases and the J gene end by 3 bases; junction bases not matched to a gene: 5. Germline V gene data show CDR1 as MNHNS and CDR2 as SASEGT. The CDR3 length is 14 residues. This CDR3 is CASSRTGMDTEAFF. Written as DNA, the CDR3 is TGTGCCAGCAGTAGGACAGGGATGGACACTGAAGCTTTCTTT.

The chain employs TRBV10-1 and TRBJ2-3; D may be TRBD2 (6 bases). V was cut by 8 bases and J by 1 base, with 10 bases left in between. Germline loops: CDR1 WNHNN, CDR2 SYGVQD (reference sequence). CDR3 size: 13 residues. The CDR3 here is CASASSGTDTQYF. CDR3 sequence (DNA): TGCGCCAGCGCGTCTAGCGGCACAGATACGCAGTATTTT.

V is TRBV19 and J is TRBJ2-1, with 14 bases fitting TRBD2. The CDR3 sequence is 16 residues long. The germline V gene has CDR1 LNHDA and CDR2 SQIVND (reference sequence). The V and J ends lost 5 bases and 7 bases, in that order; junction bases with no gene match: 7. CDR3 amino acids: CASSAPGLAGVNEQFF. Here the CDR3 DNA reads TGTGCCAGTAGTGCCCCGGGACTAGCGGGAGTAAATGAGCAGTTCTTC.

V is TRBV28 and J is TRBJ1-2, with 12 bases that match TRBD1. The CDR3 runs 14 residues. Losses at the gene ends were 7 bases for V and 7 bases for J; bases not matched to a gene: 7. Germline lookup yields CDR1 MDHEN and CDR2 SYDVKM. The CDR3 region is CASIAGQGARGYTF. CDR3 nucleotide sequence: TGTGCCAGCATCGCGGGACAGGGGGCGCGTGGCTACACCTTC.

As concerns this clone: In the same sample, other DNA sequences code for this CDR3. The chain links TRBV4-3 to TRBJ1-2, with D unresolved. The V gene's germline CDR1 is LGHNA and CDR2 YSLEER. CDR3 length: 14 residues. V shed 0 bases and J shed 0 bases, with 5 bases lying between them. The CDR3 sequence is CASSQERTNYGYTF. In DNA form, the CDR3 reads TGCGCCAGCAGCCAAGAGCGTACTAACTATGGCTACACCTTC.

Notes on this clone: Germline is not matched at one junction end, which may reflect a read error. This chain joins TRBV7-9 and TRBJ1-2, with D possibly being TRBD1 (5 bases). Germline V gene lookup returns CDR1 SEHNR and CDR2 FQNEAQ (reference sequence). The CDR3 covers 12 residues. The CDR3 reads CSSSLEGYGYTF. The CDR3 coding sequence is TGTTCCAGCAGCTTAGAGGGGTATGGCTACACCTTC.

The chain uses TRBV4-3 and TRBJ2-7; D might be TRBD2 (5 bases). CDR3 size: 16 residues. Germline V gene sequence: CDR1 LGHNA, CDR2 YSLEER. Trimming took off 0 bases at V and 2 bases at J, with 14 bases between the two ends. CDR3 coding DNA: TGCGCCAGCAGCCAAGATTTTCGGGGATCCCCCTACGAGCAGTACTTC. It specifies CASSQDFRGSPYEQYF.

The chain has TRBV5-4 and TRBJ1-1; 7 nucleotides align to TRBD1. The CDR3 has 16 residues. CDR1 is SGHNT and CDR2 is YYREEE in the germline V gene (reference sequence). V dropped 0 bases and J dropped 0; count of bases not matched to a gene: 5. As DNA, the CDR3 is TGTGCCAGCAGCTTGGTGGCAGGGGGGATGAACACTGAAGCTTTCTTT. Protein sequence: CASSLVAGGMNTEAFF.